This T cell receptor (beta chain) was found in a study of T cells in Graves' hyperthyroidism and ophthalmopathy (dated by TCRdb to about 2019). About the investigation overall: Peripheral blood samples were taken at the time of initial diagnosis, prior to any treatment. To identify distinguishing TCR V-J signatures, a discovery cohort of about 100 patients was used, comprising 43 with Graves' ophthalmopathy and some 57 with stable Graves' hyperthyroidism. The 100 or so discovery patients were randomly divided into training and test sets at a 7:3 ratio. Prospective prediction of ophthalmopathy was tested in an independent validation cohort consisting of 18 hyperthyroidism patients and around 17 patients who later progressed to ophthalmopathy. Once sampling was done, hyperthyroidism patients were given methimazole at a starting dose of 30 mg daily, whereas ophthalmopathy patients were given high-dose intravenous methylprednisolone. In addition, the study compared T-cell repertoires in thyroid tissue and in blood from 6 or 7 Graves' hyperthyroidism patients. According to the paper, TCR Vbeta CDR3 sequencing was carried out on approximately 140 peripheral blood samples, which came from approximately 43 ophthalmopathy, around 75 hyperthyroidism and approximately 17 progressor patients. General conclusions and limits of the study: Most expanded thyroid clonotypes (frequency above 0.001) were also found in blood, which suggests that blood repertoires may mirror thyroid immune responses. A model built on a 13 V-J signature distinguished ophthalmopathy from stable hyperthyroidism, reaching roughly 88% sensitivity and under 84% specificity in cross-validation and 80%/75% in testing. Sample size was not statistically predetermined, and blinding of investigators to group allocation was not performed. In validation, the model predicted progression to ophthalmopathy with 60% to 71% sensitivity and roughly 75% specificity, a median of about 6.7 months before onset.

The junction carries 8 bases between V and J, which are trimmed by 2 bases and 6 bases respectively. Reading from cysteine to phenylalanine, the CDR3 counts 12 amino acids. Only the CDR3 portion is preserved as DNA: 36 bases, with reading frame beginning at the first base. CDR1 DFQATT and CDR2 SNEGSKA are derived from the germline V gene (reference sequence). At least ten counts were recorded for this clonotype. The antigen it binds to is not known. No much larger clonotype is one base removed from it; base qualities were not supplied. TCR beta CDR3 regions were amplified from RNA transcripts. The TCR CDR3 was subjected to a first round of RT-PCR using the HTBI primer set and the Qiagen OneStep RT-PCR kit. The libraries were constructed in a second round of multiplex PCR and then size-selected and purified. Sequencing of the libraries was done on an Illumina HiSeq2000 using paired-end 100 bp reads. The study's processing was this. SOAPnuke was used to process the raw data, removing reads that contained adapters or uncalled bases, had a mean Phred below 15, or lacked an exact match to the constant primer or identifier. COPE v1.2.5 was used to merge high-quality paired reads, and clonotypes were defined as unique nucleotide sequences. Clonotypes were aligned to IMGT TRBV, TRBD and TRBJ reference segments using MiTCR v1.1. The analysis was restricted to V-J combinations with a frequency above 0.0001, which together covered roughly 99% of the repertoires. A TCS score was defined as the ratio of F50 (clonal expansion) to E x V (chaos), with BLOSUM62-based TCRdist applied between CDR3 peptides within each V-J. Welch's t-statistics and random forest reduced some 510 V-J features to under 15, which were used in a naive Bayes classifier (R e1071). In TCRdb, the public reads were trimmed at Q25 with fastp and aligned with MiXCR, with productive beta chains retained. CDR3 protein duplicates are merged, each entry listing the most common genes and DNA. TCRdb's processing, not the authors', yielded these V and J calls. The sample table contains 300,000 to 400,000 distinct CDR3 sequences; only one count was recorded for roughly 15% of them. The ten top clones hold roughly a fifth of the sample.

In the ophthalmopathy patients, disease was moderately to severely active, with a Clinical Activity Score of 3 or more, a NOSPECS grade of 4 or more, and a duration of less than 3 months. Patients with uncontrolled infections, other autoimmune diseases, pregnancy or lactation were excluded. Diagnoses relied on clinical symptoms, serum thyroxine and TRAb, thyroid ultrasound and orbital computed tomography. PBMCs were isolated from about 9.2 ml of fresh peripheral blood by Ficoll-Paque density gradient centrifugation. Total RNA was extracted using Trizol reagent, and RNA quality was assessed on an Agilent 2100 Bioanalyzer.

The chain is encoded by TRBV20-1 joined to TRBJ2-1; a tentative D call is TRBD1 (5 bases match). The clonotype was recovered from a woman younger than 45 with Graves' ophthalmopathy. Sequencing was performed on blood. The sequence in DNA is TGCAGTGCTAGACAGGGTGTCAATGAGCAGTTCTTC. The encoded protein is CSARQGVNEQFF.